This TCR beta chain derives from a study of beta chain features in type 1 diabetes. Between the trimmed V and J ends, which lost 4 bases and 6 bases, there was a span of 14 bases. Germline CDR1 is SGHRS and CDR2 is YFSETQ. The CDR3 sequence is 14 residues long. As for this clone: The antigen is unknown.

General study results and limits: Within each of all four CD4+ subsets, Type 1 diabetes patients had TCRB CDR3s that were moderately but significantly shorter. Overrepresentation of cells with high TCR expression could result from cDNA sequencing.

The whole isolated RNA underwent reverse transcription, so sequencing captured expressed TCRB transcripts. Generated by immunoSEQ multiplex PCR, the TCRdb table keeps only in-frame clones and is missing some. The data contain 200,000 to 250,000 clones, about a tenth of them seen just once; the ten biggest clones take up over 1%. This clonotype was sampled from a man in his late teens or twenties in good health. The sample taken for sequencing was central memory CD4+ T cells from blood. The chain recombines TRBV5-1 with TRBJ2-1, with D possibly matching TRBD2 (6 bases). The CDR3 reads CASSRGGGSNEQFF. As DNA, the CDR3 is TGCGCCAGCAGCCGGGGAGGAGGGTCCAATGAGCAGTTCTTC.